Detailed here is one TCR beta chain. Antigen unknown. The protocol was immunoSEQ multiplex PCR, while the TCRdb copy is restricted to in-frame clones and leaves out a portion. This sample has 150,000 or so clones, with 88% found just once. The time point denotes: baseline pretreatment blood. Treatment of the sample: 15 Gy SBRT to primary tumor, nephrectomy 4 weeks later. The sample comes from a study of radiation and T cells in renal cell carcinoma. Findings and caveats of the study: Without pretreatment biopsies, baseline tumor clonotype presence was undetermined.

The CDR3 consists of 13 residues. Per germline, CDR1 SNHLY and CDR2 FYNNEI. The germline V and J ends were trimmed by 0 bases and 5 bases, with 5 bases remaining between them. The source was blood, collected from a patient whose treatment included radiotherapy and nephrectomy. The V call is TRBV2, the J call TRBJ2-1; D not certain. The receptor comes from a woman between 70 and 85 years old with renal cell carcinoma. The CDR3 sequence: CASSEAINNEQFF. Here the CDR3 DNA reads TGTGCCAGCAGTGAAGCGATAAACAATGAGCAGTTCTTC.